This T cell receptor (beta chain) was captured in a study of blood T cell repertoires in COVID-19. Study background: Whether acute or convalescent, the COVID-19 samples came from the United States, Italy and Spain.

Profiled with immunoSEQ multiplex PCR; TCRdb holds only in-frame clones, not every one. This sample carries around 70,000 clones, roughly three quarters of them seen once, and the ten largest clones take less than 15%. The table lists this clone with a few counts. The sequencing sample was made of peripheral blood. This sequence originates from a human donor in a cohort sampled during active COVID-19.

CDR3 coding DNA: TGTGCCAGCAGTCTGAGCGGGGCCGGGGTTGAGCAGTTCTTC. This translates into CASSLSGAGVEQFF. V and J are TRBV6-2 or TRBV6-3 and TRBJ2-1, with TRBD2 matching 7 bases. The CDR3 length is 14 residues. The J segment lost 9 bases and the V segment lost 5 bases, leaving 10 bases of the junction unmatched. Germline V lookup: CDR1 MNHEY, CDR2 SVGEGT.